This entry describes one T cell receptor (beta chain). This specimen belongs to a study of shared clonotypes between healthy human individuals. Overall study context: Contributing individuals were a couple of females and a few males aged 18 to 49.

Assay used: immunoSEQ multiplex PCR; TCRdb lists only in-frame clones, some missing. The data hold over a million clones, with about 80% observed a single time. All donors qualified as healthy HIV-negative adults and had experienced no recent acute infections or vaccinations. Only Caucasian adults living in Nashville, Tennessee made up the donor group. The sequence derives from a man between 18 and 29 years old in good health. Some clones in this sample may be carry-over from other donors' samples. Sample: memory CD4+ T cells from PBMCs. Subset given: CD45RA-negative fraction.

CDR3 sequence: CASRRHSFPGQINSPLHF. In nucleotides, the CDR3 is TGTGCCAGCAGGCGTCATTCATTCCCGGGACAGATAAATTCACCCCTCCACTTT. The gene calls are TRBV28 and TRBJ1-6; 7 nucleotides agree with TRBD1. V gave up 6 bases and J gave up 7 bases; unmatched junction bases: 18. Germline V gene data show CDR1 as MDHEN and CDR2 as SYDVKM. CDR3 size: 18 residues.